Below are 2 T cell receptor beta chains sequenced from a single sample in a study of T cells in Graves' hyperthyroidism and ophthalmopathy. Researchers amplified the TCR beta CDR3 regions from RNA transcripts. Primed by the HTBI set, a first-round RT-PCR was run on the TCR CDR3. MiXCR was run by TCRdb on the multiplex PCR reads, yielding one entry per CDR3 protein. The profile shows over 300,000 distinct CDR3 sequences, approximately 14% of them singletons. Sequencing used blood. Receptors originate from a woman aged 60-75 years with Graves' hyperthyroidism.

This clonotype was seen ten or more times. The CDR3 loop reads CASSYSSAGVDMSYEQYF. CDR3 DNA: TGTGCCAGCAGTTACTCTTCCGCGGGAGTTGATATGTCCTACGAGCAGTACTTC. The V gene is TRBV6-5, the J gene TRBJ2-7, with 7 bases lining up with TRBD2. This CDR3 is built from 18 residues. V gave up 0 bases and J gave up 1 base; unmatched junction bases: 12. Germline V gene data show CDR1 as MNHEY and CDR2 as SVGAGI.

At least ten counts were recorded for this clonotype. The J gene is TRBJ2-1, the V gene TRBV20-1; TRBD2 might be the D (5 bases). Germline CDR1 DFQATT, CDR2 SNEGSKA (reference sequence). V lost 1 base, J lost 5 bases, and 9 bases lay in between. The CDR3 is made up of 13 amino acids. CDR3 sequence reads: CSARGGAHNEQFF. CDR3 in DNA: TGCAGTGCTAGAGGGGGAGCTCACAATGAGCAGTTCTTC.